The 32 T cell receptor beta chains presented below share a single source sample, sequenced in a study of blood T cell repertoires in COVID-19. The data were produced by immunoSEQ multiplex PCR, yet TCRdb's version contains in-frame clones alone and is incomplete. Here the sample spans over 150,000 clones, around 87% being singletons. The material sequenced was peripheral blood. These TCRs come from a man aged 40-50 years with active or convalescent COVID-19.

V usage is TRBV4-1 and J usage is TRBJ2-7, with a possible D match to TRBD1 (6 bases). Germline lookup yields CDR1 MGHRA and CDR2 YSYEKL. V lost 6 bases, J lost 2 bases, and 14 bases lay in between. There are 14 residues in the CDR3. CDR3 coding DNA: TGCGCCAGCAGACTAGACAGGTTCGCCTACGAGCAGTACTTC. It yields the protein CASRLDRFAYEQYF.

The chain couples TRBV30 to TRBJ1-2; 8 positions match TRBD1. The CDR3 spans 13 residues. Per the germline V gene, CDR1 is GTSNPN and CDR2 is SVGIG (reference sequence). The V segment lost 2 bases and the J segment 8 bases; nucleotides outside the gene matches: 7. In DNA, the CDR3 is TGTGCCTGGAGTAGCAGGGGGCATGGGGGCTACACCTTC. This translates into CAWSSRGHGGYTF.

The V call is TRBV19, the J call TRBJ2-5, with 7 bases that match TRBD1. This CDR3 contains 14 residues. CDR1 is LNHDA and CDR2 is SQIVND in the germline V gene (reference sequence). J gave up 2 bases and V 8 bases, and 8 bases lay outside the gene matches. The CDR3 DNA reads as TGTGCCAGTTCTAAGGGACAGTTACAAGAGACCCAGTACTTC. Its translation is CASSKGQLQETQYF. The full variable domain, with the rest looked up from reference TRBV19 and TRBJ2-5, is DGGITQSPKYLFRKEGQNVTLSCEQNLNHDAMYWYRQDPGQGLRLIYYSQIVNDFQKGDIAEGYSVSREKKESFPLTVTSAQKNPTAFYLCASSKGQLQETQYFGPGTRLLVL.

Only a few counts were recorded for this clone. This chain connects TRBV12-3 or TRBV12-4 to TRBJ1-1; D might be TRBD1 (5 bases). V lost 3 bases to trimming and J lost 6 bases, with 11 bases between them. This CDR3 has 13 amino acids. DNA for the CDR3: TGTGCCAGCAGTTTGGATTGGGGGGCTGAAGCTTTCTTT. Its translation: CASSLDWGAEAFF.

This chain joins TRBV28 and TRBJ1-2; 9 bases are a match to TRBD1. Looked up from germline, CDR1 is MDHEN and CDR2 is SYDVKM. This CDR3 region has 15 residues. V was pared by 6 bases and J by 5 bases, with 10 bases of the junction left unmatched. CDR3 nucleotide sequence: TGTGCCAGCAGGGCGGGGACAGGGAGGGGATATGGCTACACCTTC. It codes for CASRAGTGRGYGYTF.

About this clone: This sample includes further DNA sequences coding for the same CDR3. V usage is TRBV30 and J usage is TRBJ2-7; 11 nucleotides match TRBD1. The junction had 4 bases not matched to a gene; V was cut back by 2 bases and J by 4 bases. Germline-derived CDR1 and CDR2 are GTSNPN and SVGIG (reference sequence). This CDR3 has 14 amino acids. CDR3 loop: CAWSPGTGGYEQYF. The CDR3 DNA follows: TGTGCCTGGAGTCCCGGGACAGGGGGATACGAGCAGTACTTC.

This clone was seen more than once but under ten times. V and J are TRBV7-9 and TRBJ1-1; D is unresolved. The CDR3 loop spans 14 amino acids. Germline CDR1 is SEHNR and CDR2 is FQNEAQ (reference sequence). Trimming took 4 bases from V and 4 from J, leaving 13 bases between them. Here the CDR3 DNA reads TGTGCCAGCAGCTCCGACATAAGAAGCACTGAAGCTTTCTTT. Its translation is CASSSDIRSTEAFF.

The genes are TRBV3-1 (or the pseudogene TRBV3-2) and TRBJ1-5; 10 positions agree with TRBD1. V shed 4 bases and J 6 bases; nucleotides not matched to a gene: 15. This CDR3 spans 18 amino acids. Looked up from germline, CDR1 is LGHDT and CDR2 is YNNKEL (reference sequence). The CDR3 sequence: CASSPSPGQGESGQPQHF. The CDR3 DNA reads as TGTGCCAGCAGCCCTAGCCCTGGACAGGGGGAGTCAGGTCAGCCCCAGCATTTT.

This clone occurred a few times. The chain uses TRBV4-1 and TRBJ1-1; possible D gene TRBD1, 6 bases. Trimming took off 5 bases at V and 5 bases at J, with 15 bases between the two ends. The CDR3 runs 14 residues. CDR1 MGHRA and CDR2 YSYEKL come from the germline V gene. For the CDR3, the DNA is TGCGCCAGCAGCAGCCAAGGGGGTGTGACTGAAGCTTTCTTT. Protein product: CASSSQGGVTEAFF.

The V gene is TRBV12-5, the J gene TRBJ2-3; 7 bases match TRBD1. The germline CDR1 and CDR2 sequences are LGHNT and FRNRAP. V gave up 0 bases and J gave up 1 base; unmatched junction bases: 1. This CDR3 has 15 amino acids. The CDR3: CASGLVQGGTDTQYF. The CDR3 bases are TGTGCTAGTGGTTTGGTGCAGGGGGGCACAGATACGCAGTATTTT.

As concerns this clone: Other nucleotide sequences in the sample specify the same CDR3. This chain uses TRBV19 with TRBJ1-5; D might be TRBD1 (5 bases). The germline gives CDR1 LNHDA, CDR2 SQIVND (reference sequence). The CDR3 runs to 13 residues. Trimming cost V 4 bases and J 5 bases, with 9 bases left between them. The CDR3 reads CASSTQGYQPQHF. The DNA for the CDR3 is TGTGCCAGTAGTACTCAGGGTTATCAGCCCCAGCATTTT.

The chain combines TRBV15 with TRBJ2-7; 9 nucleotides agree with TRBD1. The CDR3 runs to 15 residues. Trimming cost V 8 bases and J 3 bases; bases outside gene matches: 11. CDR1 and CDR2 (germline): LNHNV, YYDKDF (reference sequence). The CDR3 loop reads CATGTRGTGIYEQYF. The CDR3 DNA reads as TGTGCCACCGGCACACGGGGGACAGGGATCTACGAGCAGTACTTC.

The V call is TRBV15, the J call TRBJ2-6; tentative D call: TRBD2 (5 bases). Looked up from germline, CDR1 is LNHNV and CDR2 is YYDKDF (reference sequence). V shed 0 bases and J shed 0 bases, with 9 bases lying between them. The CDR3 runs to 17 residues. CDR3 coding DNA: TGTGCCACCAGCAGAGACCAAGCGGACTCTGGGGCCAACGTCCTGACTTTC. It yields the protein CATSRDQADSGANVLTF. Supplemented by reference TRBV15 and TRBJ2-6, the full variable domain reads DAMVIQNPRYQVTQFGKPVTLSCSQTLNHNVMYWYQQKSSQAPKLLFHYYDKDFNNEADTPDNFQSRRPNTSFCFLDIRSPGLGDTAMYLCATSRDQADSGANVLTFGAGSRLTVL.

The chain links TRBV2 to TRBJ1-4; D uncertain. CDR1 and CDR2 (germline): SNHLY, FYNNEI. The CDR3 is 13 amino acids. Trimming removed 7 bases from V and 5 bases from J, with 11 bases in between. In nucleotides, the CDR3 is TGTGCCAGCAACTGGGAGGTCAATGAAAAACTGTTTTTT. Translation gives CASNWEVNEKLFF.

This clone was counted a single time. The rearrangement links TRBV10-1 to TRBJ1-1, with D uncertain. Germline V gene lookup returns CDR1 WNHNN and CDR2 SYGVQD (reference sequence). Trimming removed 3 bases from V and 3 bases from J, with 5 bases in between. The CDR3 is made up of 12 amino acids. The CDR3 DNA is TGCGCCAGCAGTGACCCGGACACTGAAGCTTTCTTT. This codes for CASSDPDTEAFF.

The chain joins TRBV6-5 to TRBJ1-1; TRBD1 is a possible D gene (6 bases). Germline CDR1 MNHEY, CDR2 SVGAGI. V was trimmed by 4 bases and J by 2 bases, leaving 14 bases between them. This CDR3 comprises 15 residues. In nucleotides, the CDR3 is TGTGCCAGCAGTTCCCTAGGACAGCACAACACTGAAGCTTTCTTT. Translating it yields CASSSLGQHNTEAFF.

Here the CDR3 reads CASSIIQGADTIYF. CDR3 sequence (DNA): TGTGCCAGCAGCATCATACAGGGGGCGGACACCATATATTTT. V usage is TRBV7-6 and J usage is TRBJ1-3; 9 positions agree with TRBD1. This CDR3 region has 14 residues. V trimming: 5 bases; J trimming: 8 bases; junction bases outside the gene matches: 7. The V gene's germline CDR1 is SGHVS and CDR2 FNYEAQ.

The CDR3 sequence: CASSLLPGQYNSPLHF. CDR3 DNA sequence: TGTGCCAGCAGCCTGCTACCGGGACAGTATAATTCACCCCTCCACTTT. This chain joins TRBV14 and TRBJ1-6; TRBD1 aligns across 7 bases. CDR3 length: 16 amino acids. J lost 4 bases, V lost 4 bases, and 7 bases had no gene match. Germline CDR1 SGHDN, CDR2 FVKESK.

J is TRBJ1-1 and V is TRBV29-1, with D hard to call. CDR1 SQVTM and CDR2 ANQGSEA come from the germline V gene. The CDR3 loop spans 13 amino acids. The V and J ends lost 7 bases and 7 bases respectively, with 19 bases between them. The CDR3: CSAPLGGAYEAFF. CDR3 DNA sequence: TGCAGCGCCCCGCTGGGAGGAGCGTATGAAGCTTTCTTT. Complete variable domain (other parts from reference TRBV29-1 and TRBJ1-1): SAVISQKPSRDICQRGTSLTIQCQVDSQVTMMFWYRQQPGQSLTLIATANQGSEATYESGFVIDKFPISRPNLTFSTLTVSNMSPEDSSIYLCSAPLGGAYEAFFGQGTRLTVV.

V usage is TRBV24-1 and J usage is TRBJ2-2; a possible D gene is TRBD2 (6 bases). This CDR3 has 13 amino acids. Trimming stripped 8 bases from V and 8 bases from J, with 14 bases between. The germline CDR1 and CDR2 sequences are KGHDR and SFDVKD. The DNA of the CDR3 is TGTGCCACCAACCCGGGAGACGGTGGGGAGCTGTTTTTT. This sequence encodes CATNPGDGGELFF.

CDR3 sequence: CASSKTSGNTGELFF. Here the CDR3 DNA reads TGTGCCAGCAGCAAGACTAGCGGAAACACCGGGGAGCTGTTTTTT. The J gene is TRBJ2-2, the V gene TRBV7-9, with 9 bases matching TRBD2. CDR1 is SEHNR, CDR2 FQNEAQ, per germline (reference sequence). V lost 5 bases to trimming and J lost 2 bases; unmatched junction nucleotides: 3. The CDR3 has 15 amino acids.

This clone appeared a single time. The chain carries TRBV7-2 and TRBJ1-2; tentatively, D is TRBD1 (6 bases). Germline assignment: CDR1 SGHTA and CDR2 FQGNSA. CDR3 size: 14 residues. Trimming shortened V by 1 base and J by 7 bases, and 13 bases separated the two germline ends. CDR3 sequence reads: CASSLDRDTGGYTF. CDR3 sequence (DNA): TGTGCCAGCAGCTTAGATCGGGACACCGGTGGCTACACCTTC.

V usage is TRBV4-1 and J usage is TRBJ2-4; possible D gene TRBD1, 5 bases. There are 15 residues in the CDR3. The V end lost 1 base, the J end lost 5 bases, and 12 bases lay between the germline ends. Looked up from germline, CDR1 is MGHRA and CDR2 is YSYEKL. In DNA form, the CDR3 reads TGCGCCAGCAGCCAAGGCTGGACACCCCAAAACATTCAGTACTTC. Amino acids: CASSQGWTPQNIQYF.

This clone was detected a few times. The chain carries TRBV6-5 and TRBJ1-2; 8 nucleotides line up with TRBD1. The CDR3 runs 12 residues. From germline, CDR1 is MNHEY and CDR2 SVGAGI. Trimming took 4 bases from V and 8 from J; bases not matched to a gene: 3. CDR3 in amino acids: CASSFGTGGYTF. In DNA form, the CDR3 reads TGTGCCAGCAGTTTCGGGACAGGCGGCTACACCTTC.

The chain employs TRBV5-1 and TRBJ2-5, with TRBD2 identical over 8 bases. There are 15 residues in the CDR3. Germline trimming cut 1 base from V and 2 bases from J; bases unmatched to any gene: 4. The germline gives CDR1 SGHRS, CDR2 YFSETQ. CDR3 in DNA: TGCGCCAGCAGCTTGATGTCGGGGGGGCAAGAGACCCAGTACTTC. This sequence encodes CASSLMSGGQETQYF.

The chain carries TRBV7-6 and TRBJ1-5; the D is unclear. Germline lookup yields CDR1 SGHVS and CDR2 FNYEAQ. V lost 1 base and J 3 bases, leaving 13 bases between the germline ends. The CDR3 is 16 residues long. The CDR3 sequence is CASSLGAGSVNQPQHF. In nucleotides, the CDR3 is TGTGCCAGCAGCTTAGGGGCGGGGTCGGTCAATCAGCCCCAGCATTTT.

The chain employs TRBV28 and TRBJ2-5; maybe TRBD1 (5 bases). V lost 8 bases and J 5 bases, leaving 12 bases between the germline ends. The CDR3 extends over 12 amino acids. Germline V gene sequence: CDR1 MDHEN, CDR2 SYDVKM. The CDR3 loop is CASAQGRETQYF. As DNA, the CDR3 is TGTGCCAGCGCGCAGGGTCGGGAGACCCAGTACTTC.

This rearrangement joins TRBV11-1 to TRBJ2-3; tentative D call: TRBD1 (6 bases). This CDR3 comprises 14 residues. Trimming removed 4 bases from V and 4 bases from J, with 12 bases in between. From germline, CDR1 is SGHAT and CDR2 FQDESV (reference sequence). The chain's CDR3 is CASSSPRQADTQYF. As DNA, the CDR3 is TGTGCCAGCAGCTCTCCCCGACAGGCAGATACGCAGTATTTT. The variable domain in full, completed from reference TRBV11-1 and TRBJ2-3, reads EAEVAQSPRYKITEKSQAVAFWCDPISGHATLYWYRQILGQGPELLVQFQDESVVDDSQLPKDRFSAERLKGVDSTLKIQPAELGDSAMYLCASSSPRQADTQYFGPGTRLTVL.

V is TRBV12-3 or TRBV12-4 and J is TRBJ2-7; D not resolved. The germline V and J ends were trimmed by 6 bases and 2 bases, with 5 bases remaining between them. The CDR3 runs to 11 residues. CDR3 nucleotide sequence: TGTGCCAGCAGCCACACCTACGAGCAGTACTTC. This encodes CASSHTYEQYF.

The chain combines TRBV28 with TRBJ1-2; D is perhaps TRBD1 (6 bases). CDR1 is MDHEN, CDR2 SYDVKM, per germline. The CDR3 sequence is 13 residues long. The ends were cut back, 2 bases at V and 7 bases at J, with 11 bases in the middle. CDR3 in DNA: TGTGCCAGCAGTTTAATGTCAGGGGCTGGCTACACCTTC. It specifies CASSLMSGAGYTF.

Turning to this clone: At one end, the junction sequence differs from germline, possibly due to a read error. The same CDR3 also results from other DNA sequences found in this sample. CDR3 bases: TGTGCTAGCAGCTTAGGCGGGCAAGAGACCCAGTACTTC. This codes for CASSLGGQETQYF. The rearrangement uses TRBV7-7 and TRBJ2-5; D may be TRBD2 (5 bases). This CDR3 is 13 amino acids long. Germline CDR1 SSHAT, CDR2 FNYEAQ (reference sequence). Supplemented by reference TRBV7-7 and TRBJ2-5, the full variable domain reads GAGVSQSPRYKVTKRGQDVTLRCDPISSHATLYWYQQALGQGPEFLTYFNYEAQPDKSGLPSDRFSAERPEGSISTLTIQRTEQRDSAMYRCASSLGGQETQYFGPGTRLLVL.

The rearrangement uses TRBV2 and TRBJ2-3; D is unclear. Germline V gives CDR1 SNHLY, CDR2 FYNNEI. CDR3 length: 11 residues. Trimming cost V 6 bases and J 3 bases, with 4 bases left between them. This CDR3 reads CASRETDTQYF. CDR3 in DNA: TGTGCCAGCAGAGAGACAGATACGCAGTATTTT.